Listed below are T cell receptor beta chains from one sample, sequenced in a study of CD8 T cells in ankylosing spondylitis. Using its own MiXCR run on the 5' RACE reads, TCRdb lists one record per CDR3 protein. The table lists over 200,000 distinct CDR3 sequences, 18% of them singletons, with about 44% in the top ten. The sample was blood, either unsorted or a sorted T cell fraction (not recorded which). The receptors stem from a male donor with ankylosing spondylitis. Both conserved end residues are part of each CDR3. Each record gives: CDR3 DNA, CDR3 protein, J gene, clone size, V gene, D gene. D genes are given only for firm matches. Not all rows give a size; the values are once, few, many and, for expanded clones, a class.

TGTGCCAGCAGTTTCGGCTTGGGCTCCTACAATGAGCAGTTCTTC | CASSFGLGSYNEQFF | TRBJ2-1 | - | TRBV12-3/TRBV12-4 | -
TGCGCCAGCAGCCAAGGTCCCGGACTCAGCCCCCCCACAGATACGCAGTATTTT | CASSQGPGLSPPTDTQYF | TRBJ2-3 | - | TRBV4-1 | -
TGTGCCAGCAGCTTAGTGTCCAACCCCAACTATGGCTACACCTTC | CASSLVSNPNYGYTF | TRBJ1-2 | few | TRBV11-2 | -
TGCGCCAGCAGCCAAGAGCGGACCAGCACAGATACGCAGTATTTT | CASSQERTSTDTQYF | TRBJ2-3 | few | TRBV4-1 | -
TGCGCCAGCAGCCAATATGAAAACAATCCGAACTACGAGCAGTACTTC | CASSQYENNPNYEQYF | TRBJ2-7 | - | TRBV4-1 | -
TGTGCCAGCAGCGAAGTGGGTCACTACGAGCAGTACTTC | CASSEVGHYEQYF | TRBJ2-7 | - | TRBV7-2 | -
TGTGCCAGCAGTGAAGCTTGGGGGGCGTACTATGGCTACACCTTC | CASSEAWGAYYGYTF | TRBJ1-2 | - | TRBV2 | -
TGTGCCAGCAGCCGCTGGGCGGGGGGCGCCAACACCGGGGAGCTGTTTTTT | CASSRWAGGANTGELFF | TRBJ2-2 | few | TRBV27 | TRBD2
TGTGCCAGCAGTGAATTGGGTCTTGGAGATTACACCGGGGAGCTGTTTTTT | CASSELGLGDYTGELFF | TRBJ2-2 | many | TRBV25-1 | -
TGCGCCAGCAGCCAAGATTGGGGTTCTGGCCTGGGGGAGCTGTTTTTT | CASSQDWGSGLGELFF | TRBJ2-2 | few | TRBV4-3 | -
TGTGCCAGCAGTTTATCGGGAGTGAATCAGCCCCAGCATTTT | CASSLSGVNQPQHF | TRBJ1-5 | - | TRBV27 | -